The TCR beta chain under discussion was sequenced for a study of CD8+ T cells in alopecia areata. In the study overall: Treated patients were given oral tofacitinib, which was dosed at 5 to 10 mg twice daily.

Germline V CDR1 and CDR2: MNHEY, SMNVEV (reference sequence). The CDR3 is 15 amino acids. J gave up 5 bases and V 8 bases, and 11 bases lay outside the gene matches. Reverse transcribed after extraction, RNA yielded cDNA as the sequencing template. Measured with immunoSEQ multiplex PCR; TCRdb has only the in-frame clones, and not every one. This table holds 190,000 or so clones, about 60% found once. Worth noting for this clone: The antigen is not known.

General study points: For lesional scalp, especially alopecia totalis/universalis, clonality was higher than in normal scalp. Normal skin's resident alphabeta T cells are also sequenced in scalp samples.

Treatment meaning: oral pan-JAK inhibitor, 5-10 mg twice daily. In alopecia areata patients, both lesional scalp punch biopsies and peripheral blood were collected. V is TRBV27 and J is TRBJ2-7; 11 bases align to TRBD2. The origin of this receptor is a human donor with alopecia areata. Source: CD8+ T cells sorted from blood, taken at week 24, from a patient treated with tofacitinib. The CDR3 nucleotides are TGTGCCAGCGGACTATCTAGCGGGGGGCGGCACGAGCAGTACTTC. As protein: CASGLSSGGRHEQYF.